This TCR beta chain derives from a study of blood T cell repertoires in COVID-19. Germline CDR1 is MNHEY and CDR2 is SVGAGI. The CDR3 runs to 12 residues. V was pared by 7 bases and J by 5 bases, with 10 bases between. Sequenced by immunoSEQ multiplex PCR; TCRdb stores in-frame clones only, minus some. The sample has more than 200,000 clones, approximately 82% seen once. The sequencing sample was made of peripheral blood. The chain couples TRBV6-5 to TRBJ2-3, with a tentative D call TRBD2 (7 bases). This TCR was recovered from a woman of 80 years or more with active or convalescent COVID-19. As DNA, the CDR3 is TGTGCCAGCACGGGGGGCTTAGATACGCAGTATTTT. Amino acids: CASTGGLDTQYF.